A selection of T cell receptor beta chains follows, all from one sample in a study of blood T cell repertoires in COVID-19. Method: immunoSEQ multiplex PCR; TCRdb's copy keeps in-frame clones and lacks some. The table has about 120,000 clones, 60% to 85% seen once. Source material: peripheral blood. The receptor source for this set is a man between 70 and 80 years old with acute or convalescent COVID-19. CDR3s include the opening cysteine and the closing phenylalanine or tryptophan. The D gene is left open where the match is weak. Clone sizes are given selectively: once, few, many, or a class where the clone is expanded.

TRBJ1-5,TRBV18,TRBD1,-,TGTGCCAGCTCACCTCGACAGGGACCAGGTCAGCCCCAGCATTTT,CASSPRQGPGQPQHF
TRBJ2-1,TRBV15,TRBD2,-,TGTGCCACCAGCAGAGTGAGCAGGACTAGCGGACTCAATGAGCAGTTCTTC,CATSRVSRTSGLNEQFF
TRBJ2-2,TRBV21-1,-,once,TGTGCCAGCAGCGAAAAACCGGCTGGACAGGGGTTCGCCGGGGAGCTGTTTTTT,CASSEKPAGQGFAGELFF
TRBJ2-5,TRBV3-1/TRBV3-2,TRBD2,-,TGTGCCAGCAGCCAAACCACTAGCGGGATCCCCACCCAGTACTTC,CASSQTTSGIPTQYF
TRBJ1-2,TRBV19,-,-,TGTGCCAGTATGGGGGTAGGGGGAAGAAGATATAACTATGGCTACACCTTC,CASMGVGGRRYNYGYTF
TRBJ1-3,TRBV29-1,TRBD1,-,TGCACCGGACAGGTGGCATCCACCATATATTTT,CTGQVASTIYF
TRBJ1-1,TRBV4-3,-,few,TGCGCCAGCAGCCAGACTCTGAACACTGAAGCTTTCTTT,CASSQTLNTEAFF
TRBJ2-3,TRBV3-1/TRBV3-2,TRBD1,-,TGTGCCAGCAGCCAAGAAAGGACAGGGGGCACGGATACGCAGTATTTT,CASSQERTGGTDTQYF
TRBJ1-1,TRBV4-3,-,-,TGCGCCAGCAGCCTGGTCGGTCCGCCGAACACTGAAGCTTTCTTT,CASSLVGPPNTEAFF
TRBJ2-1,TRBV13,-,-,TGTGCCAGCAGCTTAGAGGCCGGCGGGGGCCTCTACAATGAGCAGTTCTTC,CASSLEAGGGLYNEQFF
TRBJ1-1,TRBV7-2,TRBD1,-,TGTGCCAGCAGGTTGACAGGGGCGTACACTGAAGCTTTCTTT,CASRLTGAYTEAFF
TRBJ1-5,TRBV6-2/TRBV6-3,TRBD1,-,TGTGCCAGCAGTTACGGACAGGGAGTTCAGCCCCAGCATTTT,CASSYGQGVQPQHF